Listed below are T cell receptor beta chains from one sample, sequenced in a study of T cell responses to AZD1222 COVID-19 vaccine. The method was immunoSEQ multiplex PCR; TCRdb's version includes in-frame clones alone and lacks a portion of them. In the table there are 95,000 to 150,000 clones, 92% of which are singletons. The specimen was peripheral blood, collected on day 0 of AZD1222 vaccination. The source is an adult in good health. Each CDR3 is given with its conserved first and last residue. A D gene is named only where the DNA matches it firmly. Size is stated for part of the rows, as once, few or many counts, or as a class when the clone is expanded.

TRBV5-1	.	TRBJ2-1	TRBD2	TGCGCCAGCAGCTTGACTAGCGGGACGAATGAGCAGTTCTTC	CASSLTSGTNEQFF
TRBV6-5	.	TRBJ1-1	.	TGTGCCAGCAGTTACCGACCTACAGGACTCACTGAAGCTTTCTTT	CASSYRPTGLTEAFF
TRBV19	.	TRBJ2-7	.	TGTGCCAGTAGAAAATATTCGGACTCCTACGAGCAGTACTTC	CASRKYSDSYEQYF
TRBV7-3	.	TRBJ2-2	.	TGTGCCAGCAGCCGGCGAGGGGGCACCGGGGAGCTGTTTTTT	CASSRRGGTGELFF
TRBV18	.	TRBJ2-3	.	TGTGCCAGCTCACCACCGGCGTTCACAGATACGCAGTATTTT	CASSPPAFTDTQYF
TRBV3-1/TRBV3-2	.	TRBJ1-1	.	TGTGCCCCCAATCCTGCAGCTTTCTTT	CAPNPAAFF
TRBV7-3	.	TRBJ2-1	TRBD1	TGTGCCAGCAGCATGCCCGGGCAGGGGGCCAATGAGCAGTTCTTC	CASSMPGQGANEQFF
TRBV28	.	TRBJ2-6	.	TGTGCCAGCAGTGGGGGCAGCTCTGGGGCCAACGTCCTGACTTTC	CASSGGSSGANVLTF
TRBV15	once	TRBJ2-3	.	TGTGCCACCAGCAGAGACCTCGGGGGTCCGACAGATACGCAGTATTTT	CATSRDLGGPTDTQYF
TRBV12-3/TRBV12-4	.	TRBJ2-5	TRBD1	TGTGCCAGCAGCCAGGGGGCAGGGGAGACCCAGTACTTC	CASSQGAGETQYF
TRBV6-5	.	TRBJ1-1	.	TGTGCCAGCAGTTACTCCCCCGCGTTTATAGCTTTCTTT	CASSYSPAFIAFF
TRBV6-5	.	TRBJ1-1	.	TGTGCCAGCGGCTCCCTGAACACTGAAGCTTTCTTT	CASGSLNTEAFF
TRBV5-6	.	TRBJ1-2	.	TGTGCCAGCAGCTTGAGGCAGCCGACCCACTATGGCTACACCTTC	CASSLRQPTHYGYTF
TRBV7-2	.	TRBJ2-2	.	TGTGCCAGCAGCTTAGACTCGGTAGATGCCGGGGAGCTGTTTTTT	CASSLDSVDAGELFF
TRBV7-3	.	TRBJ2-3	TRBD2	TGTGCCAGCAGCAAGACTAGCGGGGGGGCGTATACGCAGTATTTT	CASSKTSGGAYTQYF
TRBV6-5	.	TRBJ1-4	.	TGTGCCAGCAGGGACGGGGGGCTGGATGAAAAACTGTTTTTT	CASRDGGLDEKLFF